This T cell receptor (beta chain) was recorded in a study of T-cell reconstitution after alpha-beta-depleted transplantation in children. This clonotype was seen repeatedly, ten times or more. A library of TCRbeta sequences, prepared with unique molecular identifiers, was generated. TCRdb reprocessed the PCR reads with MiXCR, giving one entry per CDR3 protein. This repertoire shows a few hundred thousand distinct CDR3 sequences, roughly 24% found once; its top ten account for roughly 2.6%. The CDR3 loop spans 15 amino acids. Germline loops: CDR1 GTSNPN, CDR2 SVGIG (reference sequence). V was pared by 0 bases and J by 5 bases, with 16 bases between.

The chain combines TRBV30 with TRBJ1-2; perhaps TRBD1 as D (6 bases). The TCR sequence derives from a girl aged 2 to 10 with Fanconi anemia, due to receive a stem cell transplant. The input for sequencing was PBMCs, taken before TCRalphabeta/CD19-depleted stem cell transplant. The CDR3 reads CAWSVNYRTDYGYTF. The CDR3 nucleotides read TGTGCCTGGAGTGTTAATTATCGGACAGATTATGGCTACACCTTC.